The 18 T cell receptor beta chains in this list originate from one sample, sequenced in a study of shared clonotypes between healthy human individuals. Profiled with immunoSEQ multiplex PCR; TCRdb holds only in-frame clones, not every one. The repertoire holds about 1 million clones, with approximately 76% as singletons. The sample was memory CD4+ T cells sorted from blood. The subset is: CD45RA-negative fraction. All receptors come from a young man in good health.

This clone was observed a handful of times. The chain couples TRBV9 to TRBJ1-2, with TRBD1 matching over 8 bases. The CDR3 totals 15 residues. V gave up 3 bases and J gave up 4 bases; unmatched junction bases: 8. The germline CDR1 and CDR2 sequences are SGDLS and YYNGEE. The CDR3 loop is CASSDGGTGIYGYTF. The CDR3 region has the DNA TGTGCCAGCAGCGATGGGGGGACAGGAATCTATGGCTACACCTTC.

The rearrangement joins TRBV6-1 to TRBJ2-7; D not certain. Germline V gene sequence: CDR1 MNHNS, CDR2 SASEGT. V was shortened by 4 bases and J by 0 bases, with 10 bases between the two germline ends. The length of the CDR3 is 14 residues. CDR3 DNA sequence: TGTGCCAGCAGTGCTATGACGGTCTCCTACGAGCAGTACTTC. The encoded protein is CASSAMTVSYEQYF.

V usage is TRBV11-2 and J usage is TRBJ2-4; 7 nucleotides match TRBD2. Germline V gives CDR1 SGHAT, CDR2 FQNNGV. The V gene end was trimmed by 6 bases and the J gene end by 4 bases; junction bases not matched to a gene: 9. This CDR3 contains 15 residues. Written as DNA, the CDR3 is TGTGCCAGCAGAGATTGGGGGGGGACTAAAAACATTCAGTACTTC. It codes for CASRDWGGTKNIQYF.

This clone was counted a few times. V and J are TRBV5-1 and TRBJ1-2; possible D gene TRBD1, 6 bases. Germline V lookup: CDR1 SGHRS, CDR2 YFSETQ. Trimming stripped 4 bases from V and 8 bases from J, with 18 bases between. The CDR3 totals 14 residues. CDR3 amino acids: CASSPGGMQRGYTF. CDR3 in DNA: TGCGCCAGCAGCCCGGGGGGCATGCAACGGGGCTACACCTTC.

The chain joins TRBV12-2 to TRBJ2-2; the table's D call of TRBD2 was not tested on the DNA. TRBV12-2 is a listed pseudogene. There are 13 residues in the CDR3. The CDR3 DNA is TGTGCAAGTCGCGCCGGGGACACCGGGGAGCTGTTTTTT. Translating gives CASRAGDTGELFF.

CDR3 sequence reads: CASSLGPDYEQYF. The CDR3 nucleotides read TGTGCCAGCAGCTTGGGTCCGGATTACGAGCAGTACTTC. The chain is built from TRBV5-4 and TRBJ2-5, with D unclear. The last part of the DNA fits TRBJ2-7 better; the J call may be wrong. The CDR3 extends over 13 amino acids. The germline CDR1 and CDR2 sequences are SGHNT and YYREEE (reference sequence).

The DNA for the CDR3 is TGTGCCAGCAGCCCCAGATTCTCCTACAATGAGCAGTTCTTC. It translates to CASSPRFSYNEQFF. This chain connects TRBV5-4 to TRBJ2-1; D is unresolved. CDR3 size: 14 residues. Germline V gene data show CDR1 as SGHNT and CDR2 as YYREEE (reference sequence). Trimming stripped 4 bases from V and 0 bases from J, with 8 bases between.

The genes are TRBV23-1 and TRBJ2-2; D perhaps matches TRBD1 (6 bases). TRBV23-1 is marked as an open reading frame, function uncertain. V was pared by 7 bases and J by 4 bases, with 22 bases between. The CDR3 is 17 amino acids. The CDR3 reads CASTGGQGWATTGELFF. The CDR3 region has the DNA TGCGCCAGCACGGGTGGCCAGGGGTGGGCAACCACCGGGGAGCTGTTTTTT.

This clone was recorded once. J is TRBJ1-1 and V is TRBV5-1, with D maybe TRBD1 (5 bases). Germline V gene data show CDR1 as SGHRS and CDR2 as YFSETQ. This CDR3 is 15 amino acids long. The V end was cut by 4 bases, the J end by 1 base, with 14 bases between. The CDR3, as DNA: TGCGCCAGCAGCCCACTGGGGGGGAAGAACACTGAAGCTTTCTTT. Its translation: CASSPLGGKNTEAFF. Together with reference TRBV5-1 and TRBJ1-1, the CDR3 gives the full variable domain: KAGVTQTPRYLIKTRGQQVTLSCSPISGHRSVSWYQQTPGQGLQFLFEYFSETQRNKGNFPGRFSGRQFSNSRSEMNVSTLELGDSALYLCASSPLGGKNTEAFFGQGTRLTVV.

There are many counts of this clone. The chain carries TRBV11-2 and TRBJ1-6; 9 bases align to TRBD1. Germline CDR1 and CDR2: SGHAT and FQNNGV. J lost 6 bases, V lost 5 bases, and 5 bases had no gene match. This CDR3 comprises 15 residues. Here the CDR3 reads CASSIGTGSNSPLHF. The CDR3 DNA is TGTGCCAGCAGCATCGGGACAGGGAGTAATTCACCCCTCCACTTT.

The chain is built from TRBV20-1 and TRBJ1-2; D might be TRBD1 (5 bases). Germline CDR1 and CDR2: DFQATT and SNEGSKA (reference sequence). V was pared by 6 bases and J by 8 bases, with 10 bases between. The CDR3 consists of 10 residues. The CDR3 DNA reads as TGCAGTGCCTTAAGGGGCGGCTACACCTTC. It translates to CSALRGGYTF.

The CDR3 region has the DNA TGCGCCAGCAGTCCCCAACCCTCTCAGCTGGTGATATCCCATGAGCAGTTCTTC. It yields the protein CASSPQPSQLVISHEQFF. The chain recombines TRBV5-1 with TRBJ2-1; D is unclear. V was cut by 5 bases and J by 8 bases, with 29 bases left in between. Germline CDR1 is SGHRS and CDR2 is YFSETQ. This CDR3 is 18 amino acids long.

In DNA form, the CDR3 reads TGTGCCAGCAGCTTTTCTAGCGGGAAAGAGACCCAGTACTTC. Its translation is CASSFSSGKETQYF. This chain connects TRBV5-4 to TRBJ2-5, with 9 bases that match TRBD2. CDR1 and CDR2 from the germline V gene are SGHNT and YYREEE (reference sequence). The CDR3 runs to 14 residues. Trimming removed 2 bases from V and 3 bases from J; junction bases left unmatched: 2.

The chain joins TRBV15 to TRBJ1-1; D gene uncertain. There are 14 residues in the CDR3. Germline CDR1 reads LNHNV; CDR2 reads YYDKDF (reference sequence). V lost 0 bases and J lost 8, with 13 bases in between. Here the CDR3 reads CATSRDAPGREAFF. Written as DNA, the CDR3 is TGTGCCACCAGCAGAGACGCGCCGGGTCGAGAAGCTTTCTTT.

This clone was seen only once. The V and J genes are TRBV6-1 and TRBJ2-1, with 7 bases identical to TRBD2. Germline CDR1 and CDR2: MNHNS and SASEGT. Trimming removed 7 bases from V and 3 bases from J; junction bases left unmatched: 3. The CDR3 sequence is 13 residues long. The CDR3 spells CASTRGDYNEQFF. The CDR3 DNA follows: TGTGCCAGCACACGGGGGGACTACAATGAGCAGTTCTTC.

In its sample, this clone was seen a few times. This chain connects TRBV9 to TRBJ2-2, with 12 positions matching TRBD2. The CDR3 sequence is 15 residues long. Germline loops: CDR1 SGDLS, CDR2 YYNGEE. V shed 4 bases and J 6 bases; nucleotides not matched to a gene: 4. CDR3 amino acids: CASSWTSGISGELFF. Written as DNA, the CDR3 is TGTGCCAGCAGCTGGACTAGCGGGATTTCCGGGGAGCTGTTTTTT.

The J gene is TRBJ1-2, the V gene TRBV28; D is unclear. CDR3 length: 16 residues. Germline CDR1 is MDHEN and CDR2 is SYDVKM. Trimming shortened V by 2 bases and J by 8 bases, and 21 bases separated the two germline ends. CDR3 bases: TGTGCCAGCAGTTTAACCTCGTTTATTAGGTTTGGCGGCTACACCTTC. Protein: CASSLTSFIRFGGYTF.

The chain combines TRBV6-1 with TRBJ2-5; 7 bases match TRBD2. Trimming removed 7 bases from V and 3 bases from J; junction bases left unmatched: 5. The CDR3 consists of 13 residues. Germline V gene sequence: CDR1 MNHNS, CDR2 SASEGT. For the CDR3, the DNA is TGTGCCAGCACGGGGGGACTTAAAGAGACCCAGTACTTC. Its protein product is CASTGGLKETQYF.